Included here is one T cell receptor beta chain sequence, with context. What it binds is unknown. This record belongs to a study of T-cell memory formation after mild COVID-19. It was 5'RACE with constant-segment primers that produced the TCR alpha and TCR beta cDNA libraries, which carried sample barcodes and UMIs. TCRdb called the 5' RACE reads again in MiXCR, with one record for every CDR3 protein. The sample contains 340,000 or so distinct CDR3 sequences, under 15% of which appear only once. The CDR3 runs 13 residues. Germline V CDR1 and CDR2: SGHAT, FQNNGV. V was pared by 5 bases and J by 10 bases, with 9 bases of the junction left unmatched. Study observations and caveats: Contracting CD4+ clones lay largely in CM and EM, with CD8+ ones residing in EMRA.

The chain has TRBV11-2 and TRBJ2-3, with 7 bases that match TRBD2. Sequenced input: PBMCs or a T cell subset sorted from them (not recorded which). The source of this sequence is a man in his late teens or twenties who had mild COVID-19 (a few samples of this study predate the infection). Cell type and time point are not known. CDR3 sequence (DNA): TGTGCCAGCAGCCCCGACACTAGCGTCTCGCAGTATTTT. Protein sequence: CASSPDTSVSQYF.